This entry describes one TCR beta chain. CDR1 is PRHDT and CDR2 is FYEKMQ in the germline V gene (reference sequence). The CDR3 is 13 residues long. The V end was cut by 5 bases, the J end by 7 bases, with 11 bases between. The protocol was immunoSEQ multiplex PCR, while the TCRdb copy is restricted to in-frame clones and leaves out a portion. The profile shows 150,000 or so clones, about 90% of them singletons. The sample is drawn from a study of blood T cell repertoires in COVID-19. Study-level information: The samples span acute and convalescent COVID-19 from the United States, Italy and Spain.

The sequence was obtained from a man over 45 with acute or convalescent COVID-19. Sequencing was performed on peripheral blood. The chain links TRBV13 to TRBJ2-2; the D is unclear. CDR3 loop: CASSPVIGGELFF. CDR3 bases: TGTGCCAGCAGCCCGGTGATCGGCGGGGAGCTGTTTTTT.